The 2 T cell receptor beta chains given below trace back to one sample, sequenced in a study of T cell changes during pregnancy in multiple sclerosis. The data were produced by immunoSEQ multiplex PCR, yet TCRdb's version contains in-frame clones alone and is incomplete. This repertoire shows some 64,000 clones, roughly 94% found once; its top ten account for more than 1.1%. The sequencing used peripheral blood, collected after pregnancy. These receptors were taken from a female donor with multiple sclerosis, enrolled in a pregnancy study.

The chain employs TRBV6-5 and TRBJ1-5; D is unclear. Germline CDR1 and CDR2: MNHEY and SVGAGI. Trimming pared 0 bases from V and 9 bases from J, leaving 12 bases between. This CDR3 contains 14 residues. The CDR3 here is CASSYSTLVRPQHF. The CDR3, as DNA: TGTGCCAGCAGTTACTCCACCCTAGTTCGGCCCCAGCATTTT.

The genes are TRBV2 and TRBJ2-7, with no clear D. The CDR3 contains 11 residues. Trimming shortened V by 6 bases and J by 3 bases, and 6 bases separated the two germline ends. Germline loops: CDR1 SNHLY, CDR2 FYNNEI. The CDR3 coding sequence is TGTGCCAGCAGATACAACTACGAGCAGTACTTC. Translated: CASRYNYEQYF.